The present entry profiles one T cell receptor beta chain with its context. Additional DNA sequences in this sample encode the identical CDR3. The data are from a study of shared clonotypes between healthy human individuals. Per the germline V gene, CDR1 is GTSNPN and CDR2 is SVGIG (reference sequence). The CDR3 consists of 13 residues. V was pared by 0 bases and J by 1 base, with 6 bases between. Only CD45RO-negative cells positively selected for CCR7 counted as naive CD8 cells, so terminally differentiated effector memory CD45RA+ cells were excluded. Profiling relied on immunoSEQ multiplex PCR, and the TCRdb table lists in-frame clones only, not all of them. This table has about 680,000 clones, roughly 94% appearing once.

This clonotype was sampled from a man aged 30-40 years in good health. The sample comprised naive CD8+ T cells sorted from blood. The genes are TRBV30 and TRBJ2-5; D remains unclear. The CDR3, as DNA: TGTGCCTGGAGTGTCGGCACCCAAGAGACCCAGTACTTC. This sequence encodes CAWSVGTQETQYF.